The T cell receptor (beta chain) described here comes from a study of T cells in Graves' hyperthyroidism and ophthalmopathy. It was RNA transcripts that yielded the amplified TCR beta CDR3 regions. Researchers ran a first-round RT-PCR on the TCR CDR3 using the HTBI primer set. TCRdb ran MiXCR on the multiplex PCR reads and lists one entry per CDR3 protein. This table holds hundreds of thousands of distinct CDR3 sequences, 35% found once. Only a few counts were recorded for this clonotype. Its matching antigen is unknown. Exclusion of patients followed from uncontrolled infection, other autoimmune disease, pregnancy or lactation. Clinical symptoms, serum thyroxine and TRAb, thyroid ultrasound and orbital computed tomography were used for the diagnoses. Overall study findings and caveats: Before onset, by a median of about six months, the model predicted ophthalmopathy.

The source of this sequence is a woman aged 40 to 50 with Graves' hyperthyroidism. Material: blood.

CDR3 region: CASSWTQGAYEQYF. The CDR3, as DNA: TGTGCCAGCAGTTGGACACAGGGGGCCTACGAGCAGTACTTC. The rearrangement uses TRBV12-3 or TRBV12-4 and TRBJ2-7; 8 bases line up with TRBD1. The CDR3 is 14 residues long. Trimming cost V 4 bases and J 2 bases; bases outside gene matches: 4.